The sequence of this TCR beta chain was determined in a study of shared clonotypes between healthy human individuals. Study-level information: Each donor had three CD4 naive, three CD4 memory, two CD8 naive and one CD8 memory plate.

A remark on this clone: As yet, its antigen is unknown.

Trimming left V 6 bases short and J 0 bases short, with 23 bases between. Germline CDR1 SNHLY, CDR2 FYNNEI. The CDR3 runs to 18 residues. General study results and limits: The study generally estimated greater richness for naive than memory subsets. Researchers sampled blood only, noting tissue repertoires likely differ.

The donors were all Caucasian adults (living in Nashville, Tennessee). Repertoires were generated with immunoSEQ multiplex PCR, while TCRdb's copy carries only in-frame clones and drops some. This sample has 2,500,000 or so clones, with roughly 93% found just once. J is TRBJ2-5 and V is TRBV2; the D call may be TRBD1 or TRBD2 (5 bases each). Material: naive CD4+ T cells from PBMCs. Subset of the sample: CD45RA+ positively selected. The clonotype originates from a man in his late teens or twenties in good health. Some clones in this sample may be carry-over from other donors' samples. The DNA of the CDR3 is TGTGCCAGCAGGGCGCAGGGTAGGAGGCCCCCATACCAAGAGACCCAGTACTTC. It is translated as CASRAQGRRPPYQETQYF.